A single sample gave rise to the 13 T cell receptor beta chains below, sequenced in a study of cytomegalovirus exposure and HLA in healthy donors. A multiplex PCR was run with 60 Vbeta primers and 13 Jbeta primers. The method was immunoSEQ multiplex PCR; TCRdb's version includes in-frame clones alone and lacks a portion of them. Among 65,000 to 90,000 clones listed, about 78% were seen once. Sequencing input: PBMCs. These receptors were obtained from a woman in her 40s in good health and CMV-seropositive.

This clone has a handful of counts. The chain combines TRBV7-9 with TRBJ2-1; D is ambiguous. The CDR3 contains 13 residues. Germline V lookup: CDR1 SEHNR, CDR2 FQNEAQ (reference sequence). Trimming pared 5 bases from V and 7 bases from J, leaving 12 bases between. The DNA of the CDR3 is TGTGCCAGCAGCAAAGAGTCGGAGAATGAGCAGTTCTTC. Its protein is CASSKESENEQFF.

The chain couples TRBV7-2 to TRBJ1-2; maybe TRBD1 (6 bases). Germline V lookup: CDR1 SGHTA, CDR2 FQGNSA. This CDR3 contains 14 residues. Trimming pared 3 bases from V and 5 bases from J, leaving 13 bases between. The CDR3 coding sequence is TGTGCCAGCAGCTTTGGAACAGGGCAATATGGCTACACCTTC. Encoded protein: CASSFGTGQYGYTF.

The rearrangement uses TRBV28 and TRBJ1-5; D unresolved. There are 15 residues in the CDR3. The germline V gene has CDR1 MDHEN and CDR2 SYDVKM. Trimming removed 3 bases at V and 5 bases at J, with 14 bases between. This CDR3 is CASSFRGRSDQPQHF. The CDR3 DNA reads TGTGCCAGCAGTTTCCGGGGAAGGAGCGATCAGCCCCAGCATTTT.

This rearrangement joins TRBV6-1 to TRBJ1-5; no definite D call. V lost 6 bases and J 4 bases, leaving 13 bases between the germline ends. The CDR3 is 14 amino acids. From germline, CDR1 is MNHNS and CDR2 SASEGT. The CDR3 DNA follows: TGTGCCAGCAGCCCGAACCTATTGAATCAGCCCCAGCATTTT. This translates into CASSPNLLNQPQHF.

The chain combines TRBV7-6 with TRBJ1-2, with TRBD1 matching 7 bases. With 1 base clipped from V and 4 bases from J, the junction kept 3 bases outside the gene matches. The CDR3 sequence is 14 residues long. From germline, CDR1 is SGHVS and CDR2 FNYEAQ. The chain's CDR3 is CASSLGGQTYGYTF. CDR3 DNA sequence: TGTGCCAGCAGCTTAGGGGGACAGACCTATGGCTACACCTTC.

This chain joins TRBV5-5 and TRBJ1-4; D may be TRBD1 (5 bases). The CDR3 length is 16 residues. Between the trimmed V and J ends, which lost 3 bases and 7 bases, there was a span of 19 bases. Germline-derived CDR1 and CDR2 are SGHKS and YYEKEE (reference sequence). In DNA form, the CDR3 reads TGTGCCAGCAGCTCCCTAAAGACGACAGCCAGTGAAAAACTGTTTTTT. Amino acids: CASSSLKTTASEKLFF.

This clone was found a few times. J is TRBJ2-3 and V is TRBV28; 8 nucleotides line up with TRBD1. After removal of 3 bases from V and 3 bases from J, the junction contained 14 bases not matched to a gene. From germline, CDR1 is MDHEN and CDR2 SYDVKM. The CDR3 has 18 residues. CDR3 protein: CASSFIGSGTGITDTQYF. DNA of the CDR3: TGTGCCAGCAGTTTTATTGGTTCGGGGACAGGAATTACAGATACGCAGTATTTT.

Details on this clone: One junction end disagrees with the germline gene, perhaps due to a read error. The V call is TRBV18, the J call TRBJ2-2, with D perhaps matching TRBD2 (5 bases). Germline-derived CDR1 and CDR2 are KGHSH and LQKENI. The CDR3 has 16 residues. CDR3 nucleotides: TGTGCCAGCTCACCACAAGGTCCGGGGAACGCCGGGGAGCTGTTTTTT. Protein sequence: CASSPQGPGNAGELFF.

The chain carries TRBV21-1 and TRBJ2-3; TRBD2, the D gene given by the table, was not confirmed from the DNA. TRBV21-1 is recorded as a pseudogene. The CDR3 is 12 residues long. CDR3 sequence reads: CASSKGADTQYF. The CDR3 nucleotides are TGTGCCAGCAGCAAAGGCGCAGATACGCAGTATTTT.

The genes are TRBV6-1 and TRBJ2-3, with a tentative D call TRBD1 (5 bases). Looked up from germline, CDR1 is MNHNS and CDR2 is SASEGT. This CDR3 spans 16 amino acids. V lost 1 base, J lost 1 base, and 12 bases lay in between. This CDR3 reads CASSEEAGKGTDTQYF. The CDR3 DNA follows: TGTGCCAGCAGTGAAGAGGCAGGGAAGGGCACAGATACGCAGTATTTT.

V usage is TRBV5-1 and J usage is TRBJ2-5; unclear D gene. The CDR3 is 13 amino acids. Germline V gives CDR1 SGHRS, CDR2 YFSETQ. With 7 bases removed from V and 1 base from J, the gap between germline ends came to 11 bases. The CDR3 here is CASSYSPQETQYF. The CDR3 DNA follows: TGCGCCAGCTCTTACTCCCCCCAAGAGACCCAGTACTTC.

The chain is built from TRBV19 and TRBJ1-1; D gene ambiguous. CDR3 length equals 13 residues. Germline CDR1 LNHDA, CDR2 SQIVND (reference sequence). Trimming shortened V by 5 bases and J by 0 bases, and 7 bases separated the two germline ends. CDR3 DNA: TGTGCCAGTAGTGATTCAGTGAACACTGAAGCTTTCTTT. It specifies CASSDSVNTEAFF. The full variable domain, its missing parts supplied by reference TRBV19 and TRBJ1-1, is DGGITQSPKYLFRKEGQNVTLSCEQNLNHDAMYWYRQDPGQGLRLIYYSQIVNDFQKGDIAEGYSVSREKKESFPLTVTSAQKNPTAFYLCASSDSVNTEAFFGQGTRLTVV.

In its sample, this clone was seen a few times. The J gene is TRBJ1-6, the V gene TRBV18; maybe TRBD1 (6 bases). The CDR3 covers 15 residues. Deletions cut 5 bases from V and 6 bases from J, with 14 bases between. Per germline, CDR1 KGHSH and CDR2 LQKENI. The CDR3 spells CASSVSQGGNSPLHF. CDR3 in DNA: TGTGCCAGCTCAGTTTCACAGGGTGGTAATTCACCCCTCCACTTT.